This TCR beta chain emerged from a study of blood T cell repertoires in COVID-19 (TCRdb year 2020). As for the study more broadly: Samples covering the acute and convalescent phases of COVID-19 were provided by collaborators in the United States, Italy and Spain. The prospective study material was composed of cDNA or gDNA derived from T cells, B-cell-depleted T cells, or PBMCs. Deeply sampled blood TCRbeta repertoires from subjects exposed to, actively infected with, or recovered from COVID-19 were included in the dataset. A freely available public database, intended as a resource for researchers studying the immune response to SARS-CoV-2, is where the repertoires were released. The samples were drawn from the first 160 participants of the ongoing ImmuneRACE study and from under 1,500 subjects provided by 6 global collaborators. The sample metadata nearly always contained a de-identified subject ID, COVID-19 status, age in years and sex. Where available, HLA class I and class II types were taken from metadata supplied by the sample provider and were not determined by assay-based typing.

In the prospective study, participants were about 18 to 95 years old, resided in under 30 geographic areas of the United States, and were enrolled through a virtual design. Cohort assignment in the prospective study relied on participant-reported clinical history from a screening survey and a study questionnaire. Mobile phlebotomists in the prospective study collected whole blood, serum and a nasopharyngeal or oropharyngeal swab from every participant. Over a roughly 2-month period, participants in the prospective study had the option of providing additional blood draws and questionnaires. Blood samples from the prospective study were shipped frozen or at room temperature prior to DNA extraction. The immunoSEQ Assay, a bias-controlled multiplex PCR, was used to amplify TCRbeta CDR3 regions from genomic DNA. The paper's data handling went like this. The number of nucleated cells in each sample was estimated from the amplification of reference gene primers within the assay. To quantify the absolute abundance of each unique TCRbeta CDR3 rearrangement, sequence reads were collapsed and filtered. Productive Simpson clonality was computed per sample as the square root of Simpson's diversity index over productive rearrangements. TCRdb's version of the immuneACCESS table is confined to in-frame rearrangements and falls short of the full clone set. An unresolved V gene accounts for under half of the shortfall where checked; the remainder is of unknown origin. V, J and clone size derive from that table, while D and trimming were established from the DNA sequence. A total of about 440,000 clones appear in this sample, roughly nine tenths of them only once. Of the sample, about 2.1% is held by the ten largest clones.

Remarks on this clone: No cognate antigen has been identified for it. No much larger clone exists at a distance of one base, and base qualities are not known.

What the authors observed across the whole study: Clinical and demographic metadata were provided uncurated, with the amount varying by source and participant.

From the cysteine up to the phenylalanine, the CDR3 has a length of 16 residues. Only the CDR3 part of the read is kept: 48 bases, read in frame from the first base. CDR1 and CDR2 are drawn from the germline V gene (reference sequence): MNHEY, SMNVEV. V gives up 0 bases and J gives up 2 bases, and the segment between their germline ends measures 11 bases. Sequencing input: PBMCs or T cells enriched from blood (not recorded which). The receptor chain draws on TRBV27 and TRBJ1-5, and possibly TRBD1, on 5 matching bases. This sequence originates from a woman aged 18 to 35 with acute COVID-19. The bases read TGTGCCAGCAGTTTATCAGGGGATGGAGGCAATCAGCCCCAGCATTTT. It encodes CASSLSGDGGNQPQHF.